This TCR beta chain is from a study of blood T cell repertoires in COVID-19. Study members were between roughly 18 and 100 years old and lived in 20 to 30 US regions. Symptom resolution, clearance, or two negative PCRs marked donors in Cohort 3 as recovered. Per the original methods: Scientists estimated how many nucleated cells there were by amplifying reference gene primers. TCRdb's table, derived via immunoSEQ multiplex PCR, lists solely in-frame clones and lacks some. V and J calls plus clone size are reproduced from that table; the DNA served to infer D and trimming. This table has a few hundred thousand clones, more than 75% appearing once. CDR1 and CDR2 (germline): SGHNT, YYREEE (reference sequence). V was clipped by 2 bases and J by 5 bases, with 13 bases between them. This CDR3 has 14 amino acids.

The chain joins TRBV5-4 to TRBJ1-1; D remains ambiguous. The TCR sequence derives from a woman aged 18-29 years who had recovered from COVID-19. The sequenced material came from PBMCs or T cells enriched from blood (not recorded which). In nucleotides, the CDR3 is TGTGCCAGCAGCTTTGAAGTTCGGTTAACTGAAGCTTTCTTT. It is translated as CASSFEVRLTEAFF.